The T cell receptor beta chain described here comes from a study of identical twins. Study-wide points: Cord blood beta clonotypes that were abundant carried fewer insertions, and memory repertoires showed no such trend.

This clonotype was seen more than once but under ten times. Its antigen is unidentified. The V and J ends lost 7 bases and 5 bases, in that order; junction bases with no gene match: 11. The CDR3 spans 17 residues. TCRdb used MiXCR to reprocess the 5' RACE reads, holding one entry per CDR3 protein. The sample carries about 690,000 distinct CDR3 sequences, 5.5% to 6.5% recorded once. The chain couples TRBV12-3 or TRBV12-4 to TRBJ2-2; 12 bases align to TRBD2. This clonotype was obtained from a man between 18 and 29 years old in good health. The sample was naive T cells sorted from blood. This CDR3 reads CASIQAGTSGWTGELFF. The CDR3 DNA reads as TGTGCCAGCATACAAGCCGGGACTAGCGGGTGGACCGGGGAGCTGTTTTTT.